This T cell receptor (beta chain) was obtained from a study of OX40 agonist ivuxolimab in advanced cancers. The data were produced by immunoSEQ multiplex PCR, yet TCRdb's version contains in-frame clones alone and is incomplete. The sample holds 70,000 or so clones, around 87% seen once. V lost 1 base and J 5 bases, leaving 8 bases between the germline ends. The CDR3 is made up of 13 amino acids. CDR1 and CDR2 from the germline V gene are MDHEN and SYDVKM. As to this clone: What it binds is unknown.

Study-level findings and limits: Several nonresponders also turned out to have low normalized T-cell clonal expansion. More expanded clones were found, on average, in CD8+ than in CD4+ T cells.

The origin of this receptor is an adult with an advanced solid tumor such as melanoma, head and neck, liver or kidney cancer. This chain connects TRBV28 to TRBJ2-5; no clear D gene. Sequencing was performed on CD4+ or CD8+ T cells sorted from blood, taken in a trial of the OX40 agonist ivuxolimab. CDR3 residues: CASSLSARETQYF. The CDR3 DNA follows: TGTGCCAGCAGTTTATCCGCACGGGAGACCCAGTACTTC.